This T cell receptor (beta chain) derives from a study of blood T cells in healthy people across ages. Study conclusions and caveats: Bulk PBMC profiling left naive and antigen-experienced comparisons inconclusive. Age brought a roughly linear fall in TCR beta diversity measured per million T cells.

Sample-barcoded 5' priming and a J-beta primer mix drove a second PCR of about 6 to 12 cycles. Every sample produced at least 3 million CDR3-containing paired-end reads. TCRdb redid the calling of the 5' RACE reads with MiXCR, one entry per CDR3 protein. The sample contains about 830,000 distinct CDR3 sequences, about 62% of which appear only once. With 2 bases removed from V and 1 base from J, the gap between germline ends came to 12 bases. Germline CDR1 ENHRY, CDR2 SYGVKD. This CDR3 contains 15 residues. Turning to this clonotype: The antigen remains unidentified.

Sequencing used blood. This clonotype originated in a man aged 25 to 40 in good health. The rearrangement uses TRBV10-3 and TRBJ2-7; TRBD1 or TRBD2 may be the D gene (5 bases each). In nucleotides, the CDR3 is TGTGCCATCAGTGAGACCGGGACGCAATCCTACGAGCAGTACTTC. Amino acids: CAISETGTQSYEQYF.